This T cell receptor beta chain was captured by sequencing in a study of blood T cell repertoires in COVID-19. This table comes from immunoSEQ multiplex PCR, and its TCRdb copy is limited to in-frame clones, with some not included. The top ten hold 4% to 5.5% of the sample, which has some 460,000 clones, about 89% seen once. This clone was counted once. With 6 bases clipped from V and 7 bases from J, the junction kept 5 bases outside the gene matches. CDR3 length: 14 residues. Germline loops: CDR1 MNHEY, CDR2 SMNVEV (reference sequence). V gene TRBV27 combines with J gene TRBJ1-6, with 8 bases lining up with TRBD1. The sequence was collected from a young woman with acute or convalescent COVID-19. Input material: peripheral blood. CDR3 DNA: TGTGCCAGCAGCCCAACAGGGGGGAATTCACCCCTCCACTTT. Translating gives CASSPTGGNSPLHF.